These 32 T cell receptor beta chains originate from one sample sequenced in a study of PD-1 blockade in classical Hodgkin lymphoma. The protocol was immunoSEQ multiplex PCR, while the TCRdb copy is restricted to in-frame clones and leaves out a portion. Found here are 19,000 or so clones, approximately 87% of them singletons; the top ten hold about 6.8%. Time point described: newly diagnosed, previously untreated cHL patient sample. Thawed PBMCs were subjected to magnetic negative selection, which yielded isolated CD8+ T cells. The sample was CD8+ T cells from blood. These receptors were collected from a human donor with classical Hodgkin lymphoma.

This clone is classed as medium-sized. The chain joins TRBV30 to TRBJ2-7, with a weak D call TRBD1 (6 bases). V lost 5 bases, J lost 5 bases, and 16 bases lay in between. Germline V gives CDR1 GTSNPN, CDR2 SVGIG (reference sequence). This CDR3 contains 13 residues. Here the CDR3 DNA reads TGTGCCTGGGCCACAGGGTCTGGAGACGAGCAGTACTTC. Its protein is CAWATGSGDEQYF.

The chain uses TRBV5-6 and TRBJ1-4; D remains ambiguous. The CDR3 contains 17 residues. The germline gives CDR1 SGHDT, CDR2 YYEEEE. Trimming pared 1 base from V and 4 bases from J, leaving 17 bases between. CDR3 DNA sequence: TGTGCCAGCAGCTTGTTTACCTTAGACGGTGATAATGAAAAACTGTTTTTT. Protein: CASSLFTLDGDNEKLFF.

V is TRBV4-1 and J is TRBJ2-3; 8 bases match TRBD2. The CDR3 runs 17 residues. CDR1 and CDR2 (germline): MGHRA, YSYEKL. The V and J ends lost 0 bases and 4 bases, in that order; junction bases with no gene match: 9. The CDR3 sequence is CASSQDGPAGAADTQYF. The CDR3 DNA reads TGCGCCAGCAGCCAAGATGGGCCAGCGGGAGCCGCAGATACGCAGTATTTT.

The chain recombines TRBV4-3 with TRBJ1-5; D gene unclear. V dropped 0 bases and J dropped 1 base, with 7 bases sitting between them. This CDR3 has 15 residues. CDR1 LGHNA and CDR2 YSLEER come from the germline V gene. CDR3 residues: CASSQESRSNQPQHF. The CDR3, as DNA: TGCGCCAGCAGCCAAGAATCCAGGAGCAATCAGCCCCAGCATTTT.

V and J are TRBV7-9 and TRBJ2-1, with D possibly being TRBD2 (6 bases). The germline V gene has CDR1 SEHNR and CDR2 FQNEAQ (reference sequence). The CDR3 has 15 residues. The V and J ends lost 0 bases and 2 bases respectively, with 8 bases between them. CDR3 nucleotides: TGTGCCAGCAGCTTAGCTAGCGGCCCCTACAATGAGCAGTTCTTC. This encodes CASSLASGPYNEQFF. The entire variable domain, with the rest obtained from reference TRBV7-9 and TRBJ2-1, is as follows: DTGVSQNPRHKITKRGQNVTFRCDPISEHNRLYWYRQTLGQGPEFLTYFQNEAQLEKSRLLSDRFSAERPKGSFSTLEIQRTEQGDSAMYLCASSLASGPYNEQFFGPGTRLTVL.

In this sample, this clone turned up a few times. V usage is TRBV5-1 and J usage is TRBJ2-7, with TRBD2 as a possible D gene (6 bases). V gave up 7 bases and J gave up 5 bases, with 16 bases separating them. Germline-derived CDR1 and CDR2 are SGHRS and YFSETQ. The CDR3 has 13 residues. In nucleotides, the CDR3 is TGCGCCAGCCATCGCGGGGCCCCGGACGAGCAGTACTTC. Its translation is CASHRGAPDEQYF.

This clone was seen just once. CDR3 residues: CASSGGPGELFF. The CDR3 DNA follows: TGCGCCAGCAGTGGAGGGCCCGGGGAGCTGTTTTTT. The V gene is TRBV10-2, the J gene TRBJ2-2; maybe TRBD2 (5 bases). Per the germline V gene, CDR1 is WSHSY and CDR2 is SAAADI. CDR3 length: 12 amino acids. V was clipped by 4 bases and J by 6 bases, with 6 bases between them.

The chain joins TRBV16 to TRBJ2-7; possibly TRBD1 for D (5 bases). The V and J ends lost 0 bases and 7 bases respectively, with 10 bases between them. Per the germline V gene, CDR1 is KGHSY and CDR2 is FQNENV. The CDR3 runs to 13 residues. The CDR3 here is CASSQSKGWEQYF. CDR3 sequence (DNA): TGTGCCAGCAGCCAATCGAAGGGGTGGGAGCAGTACTTC.

The chain links TRBV4-1 to TRBJ1-1; the D is unclear. Trimming took off 1 base at V and 2 bases at J, with 5 bases between the two ends. CDR3 length: 13 residues. The germline gives CDR1 MGHRA, CDR2 YSYEKL. The CDR3 reads CASSQGTNTEAFF. The CDR3 bases are TGCGCCAGCAGCCAAGGGACCAACACTGAAGCTTTCTTT.

V and J are TRBV5-8 and TRBJ2-1; D possibly corresponds to TRBD2 (5 bases). CDR3 length: 11 amino acids. Trimming shortened V by 8 bases and J by 5 bases, and 8 bases separated the two germline ends. Germline CDR1 is SGHTS and CDR2 is YDEGEE. CDR3 sequence: CASTSHNEQFF. Here the CDR3 DNA reads TGTGCCAGTACTAGTCACAATGAGCAGTTCTTC.

The chain is built from TRBV11-1 and TRBJ1-2, with D possibly TRBD1 on 6 matching bases. CDR1 and CDR2 (germline): SGHAT, FQDESV (reference sequence). Trimming cost V 5 bases and J 6 bases, with 13 bases left between them. The CDR3 extends over 13 amino acids. CDR3 amino acids: CASSPPNRDGYTF. CDR3 nucleotide sequence: TGTGCCAGCAGCCCGCCCAACAGGGATGGCTACACCTTC.

Here the CDR3 DNA reads TGCAGTGCCAGACAGGGGTACGAGCAGTACTTC. It is translated as CSARQGYEQYF. The chain carries TRBV20-1 and TRBJ2-7; 8 bases fit TRBD1. Germline lookup yields CDR1 DFQATT and CDR2 SNEGSKA (reference sequence). The V segment lost 6 bases and the J segment 4 bases; nucleotides outside the gene matches: 2. The CDR3 contains 11 residues.

The chain joins TRBV7-8 to TRBJ2-7; D not certain. Germline loops: CDR1 SGHVS, CDR2 FQNEAQ. The V and J ends lost 1 base and 3 bases respectively, with 1 base between them. This CDR3 has 11 residues. The chain's CDR3 is CASSLDYEQYF. The CDR3 coding sequence is TGTGCCAGCAGCTTAGACTACGAGCAGTACTTC.

The chain combines TRBV13 with TRBJ1-1; tentative D call: TRBD1 (5 bases). V was cut by 5 bases and J by 4 bases, with 17 bases left in between. The length of the CDR3 is 15 residues. The V gene's germline CDR1 is PRHDT and CDR2 FYEKMQ (reference sequence). CDR3 in DNA: TGTGCCAGCAGCCCGGGCCCCAGGGCGAGCACTGAAGCTTTCTTT. Translating gives CASSPGPRASTEAFF.

The genes are TRBV14 and TRBJ1-4; no clear D gene. The CDR3 has 14 residues. The V gene's germline CDR1 is SGHDN and CDR2 FVKESK. V lost 2 bases to trimming and J lost 11 bases, with 15 bases between them. Here the CDR3 reads CASSQYTQFGKLFF. In nucleotides, the CDR3 is TGTGCCAGCAGCCAATACACGCAGTTCGGCAAACTGTTTTTT.

The chain employs TRBV6-6 and TRBJ1-1; the D is unclear. The CDR3 spans 13 residues. In germline, CDR1 is MNHNY, CDR2 SVGAGI (reference sequence). The germline V and J ends were trimmed by 4 bases and 2 bases, with 8 bases remaining between them. DNA of the CDR3: TGTGCCAGCAGTTCGGCAGCAAACACTGAAGCTTTCTTT. Its protein is CASSSAANTEAFF.

V gene TRBV5-6 combines with J gene TRBJ2-7, with a tentative D call TRBD1 (6 bases). From germline, CDR1 is SGHDT and CDR2 YYEEEE. Trimming pared 4 bases from V and 3 bases from J, leaving 20 bases between. This CDR3 contains 16 residues. CDR3 in DNA: TGTGCCAGCAGCCAGGGGCAGGTGCATCTGTTCTACGAGCAGTACTTC. Protein: CASSQGQVHLFYEQYF.

This chain links TRBV7-9 with TRBJ2-5; D remains unclear. The V and J ends lost 2 bases and 0 bases respectively, with 7 bases between them. Germline-derived CDR1 and CDR2 are SEHNR and FQNEAQ (reference sequence). The CDR3 has 14 residues. The CDR3 here is CASSLRANQETQYF. The CDR3 region has the DNA TGTGCCAGCAGCTTAAGAGCGAACCAAGAGACCCAGTACTTC.

V and J are TRBV29-1 and TRBJ2-1; D gene uncertain. V was shortened by 7 bases and J by 5 bases, with 24 bases between the two germline ends. In germline, CDR1 is SQVTM, CDR2 ANQGSEA. The CDR3 has 16 residues. The CDR3 DNA reads as TGCAGCGCCTTCCGGCAATCCCTCTCCAGCAACAATGAGCAGTTCTTC. Translating it yields CSAFRQSLSSNNEQFF.

The gene calls are TRBV7-8 and TRBJ2-7; tentatively, D is TRBD2 (6 bases). The germline V and J ends were trimmed by 7 bases and 0 bases, with 13 bases remaining between them. CDR1 SGHVS and CDR2 FQNEAQ come from the germline V gene. The CDR3 length is 14 residues. CDR3 nucleotide sequence: TGTGCCAGCATGAGTCTGCGGGGCTCCTACGAGCAGTACTTC. Its protein product is CASMSLRGSYEQYF.

The chain joins TRBV28 to TRBJ1-5; D is undetermined. V lost 2 bases and J 7 bases, leaving 9 bases between the germline ends. CDR1 MDHEN and CDR2 SYDVKM come from the germline V gene. The CDR3 is 13 amino acids. The CDR3: CASSLGDWQPQHF. Here the CDR3 DNA reads TGTGCCAGCAGTTTAGGGGATTGGCAGCCCCAGCATTTT.

This clone qualifies as large. This CDR3 is also generated by other DNA sequences in the sample. The rearrangement uses TRBV27 and TRBJ2-3; no definite D call. Germline CDR1 reads MNHEY; CDR2 reads SMNVEV (reference sequence). Deletions cut 2 bases from V and 4 bases from J, with 7 bases between. This CDR3 has 13 amino acids. The CDR3, as DNA: TGTGCCAGCAGTTTAAGCCGACCAGATACGCAGTATTTT. This gives the protein CASSLSRPDTQYF.

The genes are TRBV6-1 and TRBJ1-4; 7 bases match TRBD1. Germline CDR1 and CDR2: MNHNS and SASEGT. The CDR3 consists of 14 residues. The junction had 2 bases not matched to a gene; V was cut back by 1 base and J by 6 bases. This CDR3 reads CASSEGTGYEKLFF. The DNA for the CDR3 is TGTGCCAGCAGTGAAGGGACAGGTTATGAAAAACTGTTTTTT.

The table lists this clone with a few counts. CDR3 coding DNA: TGTGCCAGCAGCAAAGCCCGTGACAGGCCAAATCAGCCCCAGCATTTT. It translates to CASSKARDRPNQPQHF. The V call is TRBV21-1, the J call TRBJ1-5; TRBD1, as called in the table, went unchecked against the DNA. TRBV21-1 is flagged as a pseudogene. The CDR3 runs 16 residues.

The genes are TRBV30 and TRBJ1-1; TRBD1 matches 9 bases. The germline gives CDR1 GTSNPN, CDR2 SVGIG (reference sequence). The V segment lost 2 bases and the J segment 7 bases; nucleotides outside the gene matches: 5. This CDR3 comprises 13 residues. CDR3 region: CAWSNRQGDEAFF. Written as DNA, the CDR3 is TGTGCCTGGAGTAACCGACAGGGGGATGAAGCTTTCTTT.

The chain combines TRBV15 with TRBJ2-2, with TRBD2 as a possible D gene (6 bases). V lost 1 base and J lost 0, with 9 bases in between. Looked up from germline, CDR1 is LNHNV and CDR2 is YYDKDF (reference sequence). CDR3 length: 16 amino acids. CDR3 sequence reads: CATSRGDSPNTGELFF. The CDR3 DNA reads TGTGCCACCAGCAGAGGGGACTCTCCGAACACCGGGGAGCTGTTTTTT.

This chain links TRBV9 with TRBJ2-1; TRBD2 aligns across 8 bases. In germline, CDR1 is SGDLS, CDR2 YYNGEE. The junction had 6 bases not matched to a gene; V was cut back by 0 bases and J by 4 bases. The CDR3 is made up of 16 amino acids. The CDR3 loop reads CASSVGGAGAYNEQFF. The DNA of the CDR3 is TGTGCCAGCAGCGTAGGGGGAGCGGGGGCGTACAATGAGCAGTTCTTC.

The chain employs TRBV2 and TRBJ1-2, with TRBD1 identical over 9 bases. V dropped 2 bases and J dropped 4; count of bases not matched to a gene: 14. CDR1 is SNHLY, CDR2 FYNNEI, per germline. The CDR3 loop spans 18 amino acids. CDR3 protein: CASSESLFGQGTLYGYTF. Written as DNA, the CDR3 is TGTGCCAGCAGTGAATCCTTATTCGGACAGGGGACCCTCTATGGCTACACCTTC.

The chain carries TRBV4-1 and TRBJ2-7; TRBD2 agrees at 8 bases. This CDR3 is 15 amino acids long. Trimming at V came to 0 bases and at J to 4 bases, leaving 5 bases not matched to a gene. The germline gives CDR1 MGHRA, CDR2 YSYEKL. The CDR3 is CASSQESGSRYEQYF. DNA for the CDR3: TGCGCCAGCAGCCAAGAGAGCGGGAGCCGTTACGAGCAGTACTTC.

The chain links TRBV5-6 to TRBJ2-7; TRBD2 aligns across 7 bases. CDR3 length: 14 amino acids. Germline-derived CDR1 and CDR2 are SGHDT and YYEEEE. V trimming: 4 bases; J trimming: 3 bases; junction bases outside the gene matches: 7. The CDR3 DNA reads TGTGCCAGCAGCCTGGTCGGGGGGATCTACGAGCAGTACTTC. Amino acid sequence: CASSLVGGIYEQYF. Looking up the rest from reference TRBV5-6 and TRBJ2-7 gives the full variable domain: DAGVTQSPTHLIKTRGQQVTLRCSPKSGHDTVSWYQQALGQGPQFIFQYYEEEERQRGNFPDRFSGHQFPNYSSELNVNALLLGDSALYLCASSLVGGIYEQYFGPGTRLTVT.

The J gene is TRBJ1-1, the V gene TRBV5-6; D is undetermined. Germline V lookup: CDR1 SGHDT, CDR2 YYEEEE. Trimming removed 4 bases at V and 1 base at J, with 14 bases between. The CDR3 loop spans 15 amino acids. CDR3 in amino acids: CASSQVFSGNTEAFF. The DNA for the CDR3 is TGTGCCAGCAGCCAGGTTTTCAGTGGGAACACTGAAGCTTTCTTT.

The chain joins TRBV28 to TRBJ1-5, with TRBD1 identical over 9 bases. J gave up 6 bases and V 2 bases, and 5 bases lay outside the gene matches. Germline V lookup: CDR1 MDHEN, CDR2 SYDVKM. The CDR3 extends over 15 amino acids. This CDR3 reads CASSLKGQGGQPQHF. The CDR3 nucleotides are TGTGCCAGCAGTTTAAAGGGACAGGGAGGTCAGCCCCAGCATTTT.